This T cell receptor beta chain was sequenced in a study of metastatic and nonmetastatic thyroid tumors. As processed by the authors: Variation in CDR3 across clinicopathological groups served as the basis for constructing a distant-metastasis classifier in papillary thyroid cancer. Via MiXCR, TCRdb re-called the PCR reads. For this entry, the V and J calls and clone size follow TCRdb and not the study's own pipeline. The profile shows tens of thousands of clones, roughly a quarter of them singletons. There were no patients who had received any treatment before thyroid surgery. This clone came up many times. The CDR3 covers 13 residues. The germline V gene has CDR1 SGHTA and CDR2 FQGNSA. Trimming cost V 4 bases and J 6 bases, with 7 bases left between them.

V gene TRBV7-2 combines with J gene TRBJ1-6; D possibly corresponds to TRBD1 (5 bases). The sequencing input was blood. The TCR sequence derives from a male donor with papillary thyroid cancer or a benign thyroid nodule (not recorded which). Some clones in this sample may be carry-over from other donors' samples. The CDR3 protein is CASSSRVNSPLHF. The DNA for the CDR3 is TGTGCCAGCAGCTCCAGGGTTAATTCACCCCTCCACTTT.